The clone carrying this T cell receptor beta chain was seen many times. This entry is derived from a study of T cells in Graves' hyperthyroidism and ophthalmopathy. In germline, CDR1 is MDHEN, CDR2 SYDVKM. CDR3 length: 18 amino acids. V shed 5 bases, J shed 6 bases, and the junction held 14 bases outside the gene matches. What was amplified from RNA transcripts were TCR beta CDR3 regions. Primed by the HTBI set, a first-round RT-PCR was run on the TCR CDR3. TCRdb recomputed calls from the multiplex PCR reads with MiXCR, one row per CDR3 protein. The repertoire includes around 690,000 distinct CDR3 sequences, roughly a sixth of them detected once, and 15% sits in the top ten.

This TCR was recovered from a man between 45 and 60 years old with Graves' hyperthyroidism. The specimen sequenced was blood. V gene TRBV28 combines with J gene TRBJ2-1; 12 bases align to TRBD2. CDR3 residues: CASSPPQILAGGFNEQFF. The CDR3 coding sequence is TGTGCCAGCAGTCCGCCCCAGATACTAGCGGGAGGTTTCAATGAGCAGTTCTTC.